The source of this T cell receptor beta chain is a study of T cells after yellow fever vaccination. TCRdb reprocessed the 5' RACE reads with MiXCR, giving one entry per CDR3 protein. The sample holds just over 300,000 distinct CDR3 sequences, roughly 3.5% seen once. There are many counts of this clonotype. Its target is unknown. Findings and caveats of the study: Contaminating bulk clonotypes could be abundant in FACS-sorted repertoires.

This specimen consisted of PBMCs, obtained on the day of the yellow fever booster vaccination. The receptor was derived from a man younger than 35 who received the YFV17D yellow fever vaccine.

CDR3: CASSNIRGLYTGELFF. The CDR3 DNA reads as TGTGCCAGTAGTAATATTAGGGGATTGTACACCGGGGAGCTGTTTTTT. The V and J genes are TRBV19 and TRBJ2-2, with D maybe TRBD1 (5 bases). Germline loops: CDR1 LNHDA, CDR2 SQIVND (reference sequence). V lost 4 bases to trimming and J lost 3 bases, with 15 bases between them. The CDR3 spans 16 residues.